The T cell receptor beta chain described here comes from a study of blood T cell repertoires in COVID-19. Sequenced by immunoSEQ multiplex PCR; TCRdb stores in-frame clones only, minus some. The sample shows some 300,000 clones, 70% to 90% of them seen only once. Germline V lookup: CDR1 SGHDT, CDR2 YYEEEE. Trimming at V came to 4 bases and at J to 0 bases, leaving 3 bases not matched to a gene. The CDR3 consists of 14 residues. Enrolment of Seattle patients took place during active infection, and they were followed longitudinally. This clonotype originated in a woman in her 70s with COVID-19, enrolled during active disease. The sample consisted of peripheral blood. The chain carries TRBV5-6 and TRBJ1-2; 7 nucleotides align to TRBD1. In DNA form, the CDR3 reads TGTGCCAGCAGCCGAGGGACAGCTAACTATGGCTACACCTTC. It encodes CASSRGTANYGYTF.